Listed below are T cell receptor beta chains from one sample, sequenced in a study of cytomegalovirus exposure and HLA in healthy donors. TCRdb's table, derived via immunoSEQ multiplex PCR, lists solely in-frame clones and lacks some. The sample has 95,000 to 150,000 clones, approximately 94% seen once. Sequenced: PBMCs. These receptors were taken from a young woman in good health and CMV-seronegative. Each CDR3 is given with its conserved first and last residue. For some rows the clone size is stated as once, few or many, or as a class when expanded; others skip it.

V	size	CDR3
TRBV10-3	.	CAITPEPLYEQYF
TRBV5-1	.	CASSLEGVGGNTIYF
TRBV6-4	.	CASSGRATDTQYF
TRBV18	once	CASSPGSDSYEQYF
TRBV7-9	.	CASSPTSGTEAFF
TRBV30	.	CAWSPTSGRAWREQYF
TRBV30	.	CAWSGQTNEKLFF
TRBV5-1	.	CASSLGQGASYEQYF
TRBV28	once	CASSLQGGKDGYTF
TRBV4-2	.	CASSPSTTYEQYF
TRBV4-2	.	CASSQDSDTQYF
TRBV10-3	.	CAISTQGISYEQYF
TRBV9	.	CASSVGAGQAVDTEAFF
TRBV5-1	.	CASSLVGPQGVGYEQYF
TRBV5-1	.	CASSLDMGLAPGIQFF
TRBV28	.	CASSFSMLLAGYEQFF
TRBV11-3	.	CASSRSGTGGQFF
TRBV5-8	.	CASSLARQGTDTQYF
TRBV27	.	CASSSSAGRSYNEQFF
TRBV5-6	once	CASSPRTGQKSF
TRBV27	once	CASRHQGARGTGELFF
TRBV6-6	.	CASSSTGMNTEAFF
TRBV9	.	CASSVSAGAIDEQYF
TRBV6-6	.	CASSSGEVAGNTIYF
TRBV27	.	CASSPVPKKGETQYF
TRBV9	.	CASSPRGAEETQYF
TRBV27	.	CASSLAGAFYNEQFF
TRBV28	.	CASSPEGAGKNIQYF
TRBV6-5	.	CASKGTAFIEDTQYF
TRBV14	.	CASPDVRERIDEQFF
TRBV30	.	CAWSVPGQGYNEQFF
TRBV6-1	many	CASGSPEVDREKLFF
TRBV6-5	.	CASSTATRAHEQYF
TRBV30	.	CAWSVGGGYTF
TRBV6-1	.	CASSADTRNTIYF
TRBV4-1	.	CASSQEPLAGNNEQFF
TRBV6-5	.	CASSYSYGTGDGYTF
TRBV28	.	CASLGQGGKAGYF
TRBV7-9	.	CASSLGSTGIEDEQYF
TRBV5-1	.	CASSLAVNTEAFF
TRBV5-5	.	CASSFSRGQRNSPLHF
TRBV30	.	CAWSVGGDQPQHF
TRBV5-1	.	CASSLSGIRSTEAFF
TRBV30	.	CAWSVTGLSYGYTF
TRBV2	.	CAAVGYTF
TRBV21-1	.	CASSTYRDWDEKLFF
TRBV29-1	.	CSVVRVGRHHEQYF
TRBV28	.	CASRFEGRVVGMNTEAFF
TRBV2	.	CASSRTVPGTGELFF
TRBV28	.	CASSSGGTGELFF
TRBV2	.	CASNSGGTEAFF
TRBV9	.	CASSSGDTGANVLTF
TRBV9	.	CASSANKDRGIDEKLFF
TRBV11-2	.	CASSLGVTSGRGDTQYF